These T cell receptor beta chains were read from a single sample in a study of cytomegalovirus exposure and HLA in healthy donors. Here immunoSEQ multiplex PCR was the method, and the copy in TCRdb shows in-frame clones only, minus some. Among under 140,000 clones, approximately 82% were seen once, and the ten largest hold roughly 13%. Sequenced: PBMCs. The source is a man aged 30 to 45 in good health and CMV-seropositive. Both conserved end residues are part of each CDR3.

v_gene	j_gene	CDR3aa
TRBV27	TRBJ2-3	CASSWGGAPDTQYF
TRBV11-2	TRBJ2-3	CASSLARSTDTQYF
TRBV15	TRBJ2-3	CATSRETGGATDTQYF
TRBV13	TRBJ2-1	CASSQLTSGIYNEQFF
TRBV9	TRBJ2-3	CASSARTGGGGDTQYF
TRBV7-9	TRBJ2-2	CASSPRTGAANTGELFF
TRBV18	TRBJ2-7	CASSQASGGLYEQYF
TRBV10-3	TRBJ2-7	CAISEPPREEQYF
TRBV18	TRBJ2-1	CASSPEGHLRVSYNEQFF
TRBV4-2	TRBJ1-6	CASSQDLAASSYNSPLHF
TRBV27	TRBJ2-1	CASSLSGGGFYNEQFF
TRBV28	TRBJ1-2	CASTFGRGRDYGYTF
TRBV28	TRBJ1-5	CASSLGVGGAINQPQHF
TRBV5-1	TRBJ2-7	CASSGERGGYEQYF
TRBV29-1	TRBJ1-5	CSVEEGPDQPQHF
TRBV6-5	TRBJ2-7	CASRSPGFEQYF
TRBV13	TRBJ2-7	CASSSGQGTYEQYF
TRBV5-4	TRBJ2-2	CASSLSSGYTGELFF
TRBV13	TRBJ1-3	CASRGAGNTIYF
TRBV6-1	TRBJ2-3	CASSVLSGLAGGQDTQYF
TRBV7-3	TRBJ2-7	CASSFFAGETYEQYF
TRBV14	TRBJ1-1	CASSQWGTVNTEAFF
TRBV4-3	TRBJ1-4	CASSPSGPGATNEKLFF
TRBV7-9	TRBJ1-5	CASGGDRGLAQHF
TRBV29-1	TRBJ2-3	CSSMGLDGGTFTDTQYF
TRBV18	TRBJ1-2	CASSPGQGEDYGYTF
TRBV11-2	TRBJ2-7	CASSPDRRGCWF
TRBV6-5	TRBJ2-3	CASSYQVTSTDTQYF
TRBV6-5	TRBJ1-6	CASSYSSRGDSPLHF
TRBV5-8	TRBJ2-1	CASSLAGTSGGLSDNEQFF
TRBV9	TRBJ1-1	CASSVGDSRTEAFF
TRBV27	TRBJ2-3	CASSPGTTPPYF
TRBV9	TRBJ2-1	CASSVGGSGDEQFF
TRBV27	TRBJ2-3	CASSLAGAEDTQYF
TRBV13	TRBJ1-1	CASSWGGGAFF
TRBV28	TRBJ2-3	CASSTPDRTRERGFMQYF
TRBV7-8	TRBJ1-5	CASSTPLGTGNQPQHF
TRBV28	TRBJ1-3	CASSYPGGAGNTIYF
TRBV7-2	TRBJ1-2	CASSLLRTEVNGYTF
TRBV29-1	TRBJ2-1	CSVTVSGLAGDEQFF
TRBV19	TRBJ2-3	CASTSSAQATDTQYF